This TCR beta chain is drawn from a study of CD8+ T cells in alopecia areata. For the study at large: Treated patients received oral tofacitinib, 5 to 10 mg twice daily.

Sample treatment: oral pan-JAK inhibitor, 5-10 mg twice daily. Once RNA had been extracted, it was reverse transcribed into cDNA to act as the sequencing template. Measured with immunoSEQ multiplex PCR; TCRdb has only the in-frame clones, and not every one. The data hold over 120,000 clones, with nearly 55% observed a single time. Between the trimmed V and J ends, which lost 6 bases and 3 bases, there was a span of 8 bases. The CDR3 is 11 amino acids. CDR1 is DFQATT and CDR2 is SNEGSKA in the germline V gene (reference sequence). The chain is built from TRBV20-1 and TRBJ1-2; tentatively, D is TRBD1 (5 bases). The sequencing here drew on CD8+ T cells sorted from blood, taken at week 4, from a patient treated with tofacitinib. This sequence originates from a human donor with alopecia areata. The CDR3 loop reads CSAIQDYGYTF. CDR3 sequence (DNA): TGCAGTGCGATACAGGACTATGGCTACACCTTC.